The clone carrying this T cell receptor (beta chain) appeared many times. Its target is unknown. This sample was taken from a study of T cells in Graves' hyperthyroidism and ophthalmopathy. The germline V gene has CDR1 MNHEY and CDR2 SVGEGT. The CDR3 is made up of 12 amino acids. Between the trimmed V and J ends, which lost 0 bases and 5 bases, there was a span of 5 bases. The study's findings and limits: Stable hyperthyroidism and ophthalmopathy were separated using 13 V-J signatures. Most thyroid-expanded clonotypes above 0.001 were also found in blood.

The investigators amplified TCR beta CDR3 regions from RNA transcripts. Researchers ran a first-round RT-PCR on the TCR CDR3 using the HTBI primer set. TCRdb independently ran MiXCR on the multiplex PCR reads; one entry per CDR3 protein. The sample includes roughly 420,000 distinct CDR3 sequences, about a sixth of them seen just once. The chain is built from TRBV6-2 or TRBV6-3 and TRBJ2-7; D is unresolved. The clonotype comes from a young woman with Graves' hyperthyroidism. The sequencing sample was made of blood. In DNA, the CDR3 is TGTGCCAGCAGTTACTCGAGAAACGAGCAGTACTTC. Its protein product is CASSYSRNEQYF.